This T cell receptor (beta chain) came from a study of T cell repertoires in cytomegalovirus infection. As for the study in general: TCR beta signatures that were public indicated CMV infection and matching HLA type.

This CDR3 has 16 residues. V dropped 2 bases and J dropped 1 base, with 14 bases sitting between them. Germline V lookup: CDR1 SGHVS, CDR2 FNYEAQ. Via MiXCR, TCRdb re-called the reads, giving one row per CDR3 protein. This sample carries some 50,000 distinct CDR3 sequences, roughly 22% of them seen once, and the ten largest clones take around nine tenths. Findings and caveats of the study: HLA-C-restricted CMV clonotypes gave the most frequent clonotype in two of eight donors.

This clonotype was detected a few times. Its antigen is as yet unknown. This receptor was obtained from a human donor in good health (CMV status not recorded). Some clones in this sample may be carry-over from other donors' samples. The chain uses TRBV7-6 and TRBJ1-1; D gene unclear. Sequenced here: CD8+ T cells from cultured PBMCs, sampled from culture after CMV antigen stimulation. The CDR3 nucleotides read TGTGCCAGCAGCTTATCGGTTTCAGGAAGGAACACTGAAGCTTTCTTT. Amino acids: CASSLSVSGRNTEAFF. The full variable domain, with the rest looked up from reference TRBV7-6 and TRBJ1-1, is GAGVSQSPRYKVTKRGQDVALRCDPISGHVSLYWYRQALGQGPEFLTYFNYEAQQDKSGLPNDRFSAERPEGSISTLTIQRTEQRDSAMYRCASSLSVSGRNTEAFFGQGTRLTVV.